This note documents a single TCR beta chain sequence. Between the trimmed V and J ends, which lost 4 bases and 0 bases, there was a span of 15 bases. Germline CDR1 KGHSY, CDR2 FQNENV. The CDR3 sequence is 17 residues long. The data are from a study of cytomegalovirus exposure and HLA in healthy donors. Study in general: Earlier results showed 90 million to 120 million unique TCR beta sequences derived from about 179 million T cells.

Amplification used 60 Vbeta primers and 13 Jbeta primers. Only in-frame clones appear in the TCRdb table, and some are missing; sequencing was by immunoSEQ multiplex PCR. Found here are more than 50,000 clones, 65% to 90% of them singletons; the top ten hold over 8.5%. The genes are TRBV16 and TRBJ2-2, with D perhaps TRBD1 (5 bases). Sequenced material: PBMCs. The source is a female donor in good health and CMV-seronegative. CDR3 residues: CASSLHLLQANTGELFF. The CDR3 DNA follows: TGTGCCAGCAGCCTACACCTCCTACAGGCGAACACCGGGGAGCTGTTTTTT.